This TCR beta chain was identified in a study of T cells in women clearing cervical HPV infection. Background on the study: No precancer developed; the control's incident HPV16 infection cleared within 12 months. Case blood was drawn a median roughly 160 days after lesion detection. Study-wide results and caveats: Controls had more TRBV6-7 (approximately 0.15%) than cases (roughly 0.11%).

The germline CDR1 and CDR2 sequences are SGHTA and FQGNSA. Trimming took 4 bases from V and 4 from J, leaving 17 bases between them. CDR3 length: 15 residues. TCRdb's table, derived via immunoSEQ multiplex PCR, lists solely in-frame clones and lacks some. This sample lists 30,000 to 45,000 clones; its ten largest clones have less than 8%. With respect to this clone: Its antigen is undetermined. The read comes to an end 3 residues before the CDR3 does, leaving the germline J gene to fill in the end.

This TCR was sampled from a woman aged 18 to 75 with a cervical HPV16 infection that either progressed to CIN3+ or cleared (not recorded which). J is TRBJ2-7 and V is TRBV7-2; the D gene is possibly TRBD2 (7 bases). The sample comprised blood buffy coat. The CDR3 bases that were read are TGTGCCAGCAGCTACTCAAGGGGGAGGGAGTACGAG. It encodes CASSYSRGREYE. The full CDR3 protein reads CASSYSRGREYEQYF.